This TCR beta chain is drawn from a study of T cell responses to AZD1222 COVID-19 vaccine. V was trimmed by 5 bases and J by 5 bases, leaving 19 bases between them. Looked up from germline, CDR1 is LGHDT and CDR2 is YNNKEL (reference sequence). The CDR3 sequence is 16 residues long. Points on this clone: Antigen unknown.

Study-wide results and caveats: Seropositive at baseline were only a handful of AZD1222 recipients.

Method: immunoSEQ multiplex PCR; TCRdb's copy keeps in-frame clones and lacks some. Here the sample spans roughly 100,000 clones, around nine tenths being singletons. Sequenced material: peripheral blood, taken 28 days after the second AZD1222 dose. The clonotype originates from an adult who received the AZD1222 COVID-19 vaccine. The chain links TRBV3-1 (or the pseudogene TRBV3-2) to TRBJ2-1; D is ambiguous. CDR3 DNA: TGTGCCAGCAGCGATATGGGTCCCCATTCCGACAATGAGCAGTTCTTC. Protein product: CASSDMGPHSDNEQFF.